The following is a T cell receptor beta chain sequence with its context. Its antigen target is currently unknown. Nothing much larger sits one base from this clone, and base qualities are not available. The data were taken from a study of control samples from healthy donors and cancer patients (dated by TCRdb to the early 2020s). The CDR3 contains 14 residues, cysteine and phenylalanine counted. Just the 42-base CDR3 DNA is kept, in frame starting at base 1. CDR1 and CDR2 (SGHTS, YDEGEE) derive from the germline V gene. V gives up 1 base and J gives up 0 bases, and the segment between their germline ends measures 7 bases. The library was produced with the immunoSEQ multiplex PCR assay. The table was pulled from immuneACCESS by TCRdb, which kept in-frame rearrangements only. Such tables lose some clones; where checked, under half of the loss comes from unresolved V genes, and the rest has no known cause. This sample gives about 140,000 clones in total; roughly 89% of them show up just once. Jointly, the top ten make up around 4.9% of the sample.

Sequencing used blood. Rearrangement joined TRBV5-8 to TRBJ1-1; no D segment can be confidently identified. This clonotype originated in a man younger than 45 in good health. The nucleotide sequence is TGTGCCAGCAGCTTGCCAGGCCTGAACACTGAAGCTTTCTTT. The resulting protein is CASSLPGLNTEAFF.